A single TCR beta chain is shown here with its context. Its cognate antigen is unknown. The CDR3 consists of 14 residues. Trimming stripped 4 bases from V and 4 bases from J, with 10 bases between. CDR1 and CDR2 from the germline V gene are LNHDA and SQIVND (reference sequence). The data stem from a study of CD8+ T cells in alopecia areata. Study-wide context: Among treated patients, severity was scored by affected scalp area percentage.

Following extraction, RNA underwent reverse transcription to cDNA, which served as the sequencing template. TCRdb's copy holds only in-frame clones and misses some; the assay was immunoSEQ multiplex PCR. The profile shows 140,000 to 150,000 clones, roughly 54% of them singletons. Study-wide results and limits: There were also resident alphabeta T cells of normal skin sequenced in scalp samples. Higher clonality than in normal scalp was seen in lesional scalp, especially alopecia totalis/universalis.

The treatment is: oral pan-JAK inhibitor, 5-10 mg twice daily. The sequencing used CD8+ T cells sorted from blood, collected at week 4, from a patient treated with tofacitinib. The chain combines TRBV19 with TRBJ2-2; a weak D match, TRBD1 (6 bases). This sequence originates from a human donor with alopecia areata. CDR3 region: CASSSRDTTGELFF. The DNA for the CDR3 is TGTGCCAGTAGTAGCCGGGACACCACCGGGGAGCTGTTTTTT.